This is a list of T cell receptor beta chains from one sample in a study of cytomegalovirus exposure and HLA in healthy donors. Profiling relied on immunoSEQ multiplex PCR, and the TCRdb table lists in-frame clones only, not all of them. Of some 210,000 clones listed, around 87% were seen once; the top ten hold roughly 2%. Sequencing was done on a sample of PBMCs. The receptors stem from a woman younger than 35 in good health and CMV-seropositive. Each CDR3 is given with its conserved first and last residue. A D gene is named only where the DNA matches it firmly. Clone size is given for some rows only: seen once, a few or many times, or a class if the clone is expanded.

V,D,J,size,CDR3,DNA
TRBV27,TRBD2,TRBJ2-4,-,CASKSSGTNGKNIQYF,TGTGCCAGCAAATCTAGCGGCACGAATGGCAAAAACATTCAGTACTTC
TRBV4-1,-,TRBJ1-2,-,CASSQRGTNYGYTF,TGCGCCAGCAGCCAAAGGGGTACTAACTATGGCTACACCTTC
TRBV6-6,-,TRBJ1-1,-,CASSYPSGQLNTEAFF,TGTGCCAGCAGTTACCCTAGTGGACAGCTGAACACTGAAGCTTTCTTT
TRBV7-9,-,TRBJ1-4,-,CASSLTDSIFNEKLFF,TGTGCCAGCAGCTTAACGGACAGCATATTTAATGAAAAACTGTTTTTT
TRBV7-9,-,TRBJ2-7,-,CASSLRGTDLYEQYF,TGTGCCAGCAGCTTACGCGGGACAGACCTATACGAGCAGTACTTC
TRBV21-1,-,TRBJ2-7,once,CASSKGLVSRRLAAAWFEYEQYF,TGTGCCAGCAGCAAAGGTCTGGTCTCCCGGCGACTAGCTGCGGCCTGGTTCGAGTACGAGCAGTACTTC
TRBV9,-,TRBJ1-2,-,CASSVGVDYGYTF,TGTGCCAGCAGCGTCGGGGTAGACTATGGCTACACCTTC
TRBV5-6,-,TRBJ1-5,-,CASSWGVSGPQHF,TGTGCCAGCAGCTGGGGGGTCAGTGGGCCCCAGCATTTT
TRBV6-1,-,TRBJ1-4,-,CASSENPGWSEKLFF,TGTGCCAGCAGTGAAAATCCAGGGTGGAGTGAAAAACTGTTTTTT
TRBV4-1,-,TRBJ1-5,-,CASRMGHYSNQPQHF,TGCGCCAGCAGGATGGGACACTATAGCAATCAGCCCCAGCATTTT
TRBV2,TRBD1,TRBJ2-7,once,CASSPRDRVYEQYF,TGTGCCAGCAGCCCACGGGACAGGGTCTACGAGCAGTACTTC
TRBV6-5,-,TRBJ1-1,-,CASNERGSYTEAFF,TGTGCCAGCAACGAACGGGGATCGTACACTGAAGCTTTCTTT
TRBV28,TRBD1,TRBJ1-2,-,CASRTGGHGYTF,TGTGCCAGCAGGACAGGGGGCCATGGCTACACCTTC
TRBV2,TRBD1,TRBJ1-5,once,CASSEFTGGDQPQHF,TGTGCCAGCAGTGAATTCACAGGGGGAGATCAGCCCCAGCATTTT
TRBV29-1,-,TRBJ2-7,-,CSVVAGNYEQYF,TGCAGCGTTGTTGCAGGGAACTACGAGCAGTACTTC
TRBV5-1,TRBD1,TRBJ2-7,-,CASSYRDSPYEQYF,TGCGCCAGCAGCTACCGGGACAGCCCCTACGAGCAGTACTTC
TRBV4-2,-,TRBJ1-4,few,CASSQHRTENEKLFF,TGTGCCAGCAGCCAGCACCGGACAGAGAATGAAAAACTGTTTTTT
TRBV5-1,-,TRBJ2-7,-,CASSLQAYEQYF,TGCGCCAGCAGCTTACAAGCCTACGAGCAGTACTTC
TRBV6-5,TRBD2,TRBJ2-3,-,CASSSRLAGSGTQYF,TGTGCCAGCAGTTCACGACTAGCGGGCTCGGGTACGCAGTATTTT
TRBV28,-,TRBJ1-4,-,CASSLGQGIEKLFF,TGTGCCAGCAGTTTAGGGCAGGGGATTGAAAAACTGTTTTTT
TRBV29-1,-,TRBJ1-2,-,CSVDQQIYGYTF,TGCAGCGTTGATCAACAGATCTATGGCTACACCTTC
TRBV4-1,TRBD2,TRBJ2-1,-,CASSQRSGTSGYNEQFF,TGCGCCAGCAGCCAGAGATCCGGGACTAGCGGATACAATGAGCAGTTCTTC
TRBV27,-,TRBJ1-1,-,CASSLEGPVEAFF,TGTGCCAGCAGTTTAGAGGGTCCCGTCGAAGCTTTCTTT
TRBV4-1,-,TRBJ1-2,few,CASSEHRQAGYGYTF,TGCGCCAGCAGCGAACATAGACAGGCTGGGTATGGCTACACCTTC
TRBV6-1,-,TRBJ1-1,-,CASSEALSTTEAFF,TGTGCCAGCAGTGAAGCGCTTTCCACAACTGAAGCTTTCTTT
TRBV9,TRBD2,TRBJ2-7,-,CASSPRTSRTYEQYF,TGTGCCAGCAGCCCAAGGACTAGCAGAACCTACGAGCAGTACTTC
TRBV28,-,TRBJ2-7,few,CASSLRGWFDFEQYF,TGTGCCAGCAGTTTACGGGGGTGGTTTGACTTCGAGCAGTACTTC
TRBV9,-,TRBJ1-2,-,CASSSPRRVYGYTF,TGTGCCAGCAGCTCGCCACGGAGGGTCTATGGCTACACCTTC
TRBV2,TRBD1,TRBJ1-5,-,CASRAQGAFQPQHF,TGTGCCAGCAGGGCACAGGGGGCTTTTCAGCCCCAGCATTTT
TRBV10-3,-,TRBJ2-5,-,CAIRRDEGTQYF,TGTGCCATTAGGCGGGATGAAGGGACCCAGTACTTC
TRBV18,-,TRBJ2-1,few,CASSSNNEQFF,TGTGCCAGCTCGTCTAACAATGAGCAGTTCTTC
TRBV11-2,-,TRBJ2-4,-,CASSLGQGQAIQYF,TGTGCCAGCAGCTTAGGGCAGGGGCAGGCCATTCAGTACTTC
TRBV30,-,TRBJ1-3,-,CAWAEGGGNTIYF,TGTGCCTGGGCCGAGGGAGGTGGAAACACCATATATTTT
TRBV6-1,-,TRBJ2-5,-,CASRQGPKKTQYF,TGTGCCAGCAGACAGGGTCCTAAGAAGACCCAGTACTTC
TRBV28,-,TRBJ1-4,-,CASSPIGATNEKLFF,TGTGCCAGCAGTCCTATTGGAGCAACTAATGAAAAACTGTTTTTT
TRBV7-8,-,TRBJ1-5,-,CASSLRQDQPQHF,TGTGCCAGCAGCTTACGACAGGACCAGCCCCAGCATTTT
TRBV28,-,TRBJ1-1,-,CASSRDKNTEAFF,TGTGCCAGCAGTCGGGACAAGAACACTGAAGCTTTCTTT
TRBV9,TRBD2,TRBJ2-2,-,CASSVGLAGGTGELFF,TGTGCCAGCAGCGTGGGCCTAGCGGGAGGTACCGGGGAGCTGTTTTTT
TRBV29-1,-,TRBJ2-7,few,CSVDTGNEQYF,TGCAGCGTTGATACAGGGAACGAGCAGTACTTC
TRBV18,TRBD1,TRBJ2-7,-,CASSLTGSYEQYF,TGTGCCAGCTCATTGACAGGGTCCTACGAGCAGTACTTC
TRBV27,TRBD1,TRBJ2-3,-,CASTYTGAPRTDTQYF,TGTGCCAGCACCTACACAGGGGCCCCCCGGACAGATACGCAGTATTTT
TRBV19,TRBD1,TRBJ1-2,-,CASKPGTASYGYTF,TGTGCCAGTAAACCGGGGACAGCTTCCTATGGCTACACCTTC